These 12 T cell receptor beta chains were all obtained from the same sample, sequenced in a study of blood T cell repertoires in COVID-19. The assay was immunoSEQ multiplex PCR, and TCRdb's table has in-frame clones only and misses some. The sample lists some 420,000 clones, 80% to 90% occurring once. The specimen was PBMCs or T cells enriched from blood (not recorded which). The receptors were gathered from a man aged 25-45 years who had recovered from COVID-19.

The chain is built from TRBV3-1 (or the pseudogene TRBV3-2) and TRBJ2-2; no clear D. V lost 0 bases and J 7 bases, leaving 15 bases between the germline ends. Germline V gene sequence: CDR1 LGHDT, CDR2 YNNKEL (reference sequence). This CDR3 is 16 amino acids long. CDR3 nucleotides: TGTGCCAGCAGCCAAGATTACGGGTTTTTAAGCGGGGAGCTGTTTTTT. It specifies CASSQDYGFLSGELFF.

V gene TRBV28 combines with J gene TRBJ1-5; 7 nucleotides match TRBD1. From germline, CDR1 is MDHEN and CDR2 SYDVKM. This CDR3 spans 15 amino acids. V shed 6 bases, J shed 4 bases, and the junction held 9 bases outside the gene matches. Written as DNA, the CDR3 is TGTGCCAGCAGCTGGATCGACAGGGAGAATCAGCCCCAGCATTTT. This codes for CASSWIDRENQPQHF.

In regard to this clone: Other DNA sequences in this specimen translate into the identical CDR3. V and J are TRBV19 and TRBJ1-2; TRBD1 agrees at 11 bases. Germline loops: CDR1 LNHDA, CDR2 SQIVND (reference sequence). The CDR3 loop spans 14 amino acids. Trimming took 6 bases from V and 2 from J; bases not matched to a gene: 2. CDR3 loop: CASSRTGGNYGYTF. For the CDR3, the DNA is TGTGCCAGTAGCCGGACAGGGGGCAACTATGGCTACACCTTC.

J is TRBJ2-3 and V is TRBV7-9, with D tentatively TRBD2 (6 bases). V shed 5 bases and J shed 1 base, with 10 bases lying between them. Germline V CDR1 and CDR2: SEHNR, FQNEAQ (reference sequence). This CDR3 contains 14 residues. CDR3 sequence (DNA): TGTGCCAGCAGCCGGGACTTCGGCACAGATACGCAGTATTTT. Translation gives CASSRDFGTDTQYF.

V is TRBV28 and J is TRBJ1-2; TRBD1 aligns across 8 bases. The CDR3 runs to 12 residues. J was trimmed by 7 bases and V by 5 bases; bases with no gene match: 3. From germline, CDR1 is MDHEN and CDR2 SYDVKM. The CDR3 DNA is TGTGCCAGCAGTCAAGGACAGGGTGGCTACACCTTC. This sequence encodes CASSQGQGGYTF.

The chain couples TRBV19 to TRBJ1-2; 9 bases map to TRBD1. J gave up 3 bases and V 7 bases, and 9 bases lay outside the gene matches. This CDR3 comprises 15 residues. The germline V gene encodes CDR1 LNHDA and CDR2 SQIVND (reference sequence). Here the CDR3 DNA reads TGTGCCAGTATCCCAGGGGACAGGGTATACTATGGCTACACCTTC. This gives the protein CASIPGDRVYYGYTF.

The V gene is TRBV28, the J gene TRBJ1-5, with D tentatively TRBD1 (5 bases). CDR3 length: 16 residues. Between the trimmed V and J ends, which lost 2 bases and 1 base, there was a span of 12 bases. Germline-derived CDR1 and CDR2 are MDHEN and SYDVKM. CDR3 sequence: CASSLGVAGSNQPQHF. CDR3 sequence (DNA): TGTGCCAGCAGTTTAGGGGTAGCAGGGAGCAATCAGCCCCAGCATTTT.

The chain combines TRBV3-1 (or the pseudogene TRBV3-2) with TRBJ2-7; tentative D call: TRBD2 (6 bases). V was cut by 6 bases and J by 6 bases, with 18 bases left in between. The CDR3 sequence is 14 residues long. Germline CDR1 reads LGHDT; CDR2 reads YNNKEL (reference sequence). In DNA form, the CDR3 reads TGTGCCAGCAGAAAGCGGAGGGATTTTGGCGAGCAGTACTTC. It is translated as CASRKRRDFGEQYF.

The V gene is TRBV28, the J gene TRBJ2-3; 10 bases fit TRBD2. V gave up 8 bases and J gave up 3 bases; unmatched junction bases: 17. From germline, CDR1 is MDHEN and CDR2 SYDVKM. This CDR3 has 18 residues. CDR3 amino acids: CASPCPLAGAKRTDTQYF. The DNA for the CDR3 is TGTGCCAGCCCCTGTCCGCTAGCGGGAGCAAAACGAACAGATACGCAGTATTTT.

This chain joins TRBV4-2 and TRBJ1-5, with TRBD1 identical over 8 bases. Germline-derived CDR1 and CDR2 are LGHNA and YNFKEQ. The ends lost 0 bases at V and 3 bases at J; junction bases unmatched: 7. CDR3 length equals 17 residues. The CDR3 region has the DNA TGTGCCAGCAGCCAAGATCGGACAGGGCTCAACAATCAGCCCCAGCATTTT. Translated, it gives CASSQDRTGLNNQPQHF.

This rearrangement joins TRBV15 to TRBJ2-3, with unresolved D. The CDR3 extends over 13 amino acids. Germline CDR1 LNHNV, CDR2 YYDKDF (reference sequence). V dropped 0 bases and J dropped 5 bases, with 6 bases sitting between them. The CDR3 bases are TGTGCCACCAGCAGAGATCTCCTAGATACGCAGTATTTT. Residues: CATSRDLLDTQYF. Full variable domain (rest looked up from reference TRBV15 and TRBJ2-3): DAMVIQNPRYQVTQFGKPVTLSCSQTLNHNVMYWYQQKSSQAPKLLFHYYDKDFNNEADTPDNFQSRRPNTSFCFLDIRSPGLGDTAMYLCATSRDLLDTQYFGPGTRLTVL.

The chain carries TRBV19 and TRBJ2-7, with 14 positions matching TRBD2. CDR1 LNHDA and CDR2 SQIVND come from the germline V gene (reference sequence). The CDR3 is 15 amino acids. Trimming cost V 4 bases and J 9 bases; bases outside gene matches: 8. For the CDR3, the DNA is TGTGCCAGTAGTACGACTAGCGGGAGGGCATATGCGCAGTACTTC. Translation gives CASSTTSGRAYAQYF.